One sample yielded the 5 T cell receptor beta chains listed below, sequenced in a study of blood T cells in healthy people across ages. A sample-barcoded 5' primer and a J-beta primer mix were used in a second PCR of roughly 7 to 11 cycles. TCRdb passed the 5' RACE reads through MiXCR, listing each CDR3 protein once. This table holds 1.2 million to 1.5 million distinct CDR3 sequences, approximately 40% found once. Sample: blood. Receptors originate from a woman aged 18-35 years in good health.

CDR3 bases: TGTGCCATCAGTGAGACAGAAACTAGCGGGGTTAGGGAGACCCAGTACTTC. Protein: CAISETETSGVRETQYF. V is TRBV10-3 and J is TRBJ2-5, with 10 positions matching TRBD2. The CDR3 has 17 residues. Germline V CDR1 and CDR2: ENHRY, SYGVKD. With V trimmed by 2 bases and J by 5 bases, 11 bases remained unmatched.

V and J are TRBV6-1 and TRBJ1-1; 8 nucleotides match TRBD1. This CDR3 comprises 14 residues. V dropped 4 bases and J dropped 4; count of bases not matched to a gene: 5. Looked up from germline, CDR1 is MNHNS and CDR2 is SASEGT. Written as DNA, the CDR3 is TGTGCCAGCAGTGTCACAGGGGGGAGCACTGAAGCTTTCTTT. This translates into CASSVTGGSTEAFF.

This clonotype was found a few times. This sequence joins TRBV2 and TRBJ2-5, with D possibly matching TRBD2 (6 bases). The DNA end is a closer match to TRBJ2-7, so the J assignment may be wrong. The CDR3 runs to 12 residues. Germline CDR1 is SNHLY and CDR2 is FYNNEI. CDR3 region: CASWGGANEQYF. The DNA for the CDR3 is TGTGCCAGTTGGGGAGGTGCCAACGAGCAGTACTTC.

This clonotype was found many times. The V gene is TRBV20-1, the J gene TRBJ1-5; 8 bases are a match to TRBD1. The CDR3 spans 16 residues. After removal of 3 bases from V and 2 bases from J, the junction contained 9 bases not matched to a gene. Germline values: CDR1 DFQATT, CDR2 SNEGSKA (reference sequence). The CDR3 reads CSASGQGALGNQPQHF. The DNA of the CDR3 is TGCAGTGCTAGCGGGCAGGGGGCTTTGGGCAATCAGCCCCAGCATTTT.

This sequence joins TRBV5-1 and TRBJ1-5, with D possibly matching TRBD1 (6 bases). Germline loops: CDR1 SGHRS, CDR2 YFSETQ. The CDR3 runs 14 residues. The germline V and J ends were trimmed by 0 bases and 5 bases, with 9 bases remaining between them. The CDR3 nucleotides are TGCGCCAGCAGCTTGGAACAGGGTGATCAGCCCCAGCATTTT. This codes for CASSLEQGDQPQHF.